These 10 T cell receptor beta chains were sequenced from one sample in a study of cytomegalovirus exposure and HLA in healthy donors. Method: immunoSEQ multiplex PCR; TCRdb's copy keeps in-frame clones and lacks some. The profile covers under 75,000 clones, with around four fifths appearing a single time and less than 3% taken by the ten largest. The sequenced sample was PBMCs. All receptors come from a young man in good health and CMV-seronegative.

The V and J genes are TRBV5-1 and TRBJ1-4, with no clear D. In germline, CDR1 is SGHRS, CDR2 YFSETQ. The CDR3 totals 14 residues. V lost 4 bases, J lost 0 bases, and 7 bases lay in between. CDR3 nucleotide sequence: TGCGCCAGCAGCCCCGGGACAACTAATGAAAAACTGTTTTTT. This translates into CASSPGTTNEKLFF.

The chain couples TRBV18 to TRBJ1-2; D unclear. The CDR3 covers 15 residues. Per the germline V gene, CDR1 is KGHSH and CDR2 is LQKENI. Trimming took 3 bases from V and 0 from J, leaving 11 bases between them. Written as DNA, the CDR3 is TGTGCCAGCTCACCGCCAGGCACAGCTAACTATGGCTACACCTTC. Translation: CASSPPGTANYGYTF.

The V and J genes are TRBV4-1 and TRBJ2-7; 12 bases align to TRBD1. The V and J ends lost 6 bases and 6 bases, in that order; junction bases with no gene match: 6. CDR3 size: 14 residues. Germline CDR1 and CDR2: MGHRA and YSYEKL. In nucleotides, the CDR3 is TGCGCCAGCAGTGGGGACAGGGGGCCTTCCGAGCAGTACTTC. Residues: CASSGDRGPSEQYF.

This clone appeared once. The chain recombines TRBV30 with TRBJ2-3; D is uncertain. CDR1 GTSNPN and CDR2 SVGIG come from the germline V gene (reference sequence). The CDR3 covers 16 residues. V lost 0 bases, J lost 6 bases, and 19 bases lay in between. CDR3 residues: CAWSVKITPSRDTQYF. CDR3 DNA sequence: TGTGCCTGGAGTGTAAAAATAACTCCATCCAGGGATACGCAGTATTTT.

The gene calls are TRBV7-5 and TRBJ1-2; the D call of TRBD1 is as the table states it, not checked on the DNA. TRBV7-5 is deemed a pseudogene. This CDR3 spans 16 amino acids. CDR3 DNA: TGTGTCAGAAGCGTAGGGGGCAAAAAGCCAGTCTATGGCTACACCTTC. It is translated as CVRSVGGKKPVYGYTF.

The rearrangement uses TRBV5-3 and TRBJ1-5, with D tentatively TRBD1 (5 bases). TRBV5-3 counts as an open reading frame of uncertain function. The CDR3 contains 18 residues. The ends were cut back, 0 bases at V and 4 bases at J, with 20 bases in the middle. The CDR3 bases are TGTGCCAGAAGCTTGGAGTCCCTTACAGCCCAGGGTAATCAGCCCCAGCATTTT. Its translation is CARSLESLTAQGNQPQHF.

The chain has TRBV7-2 and TRBJ1-2; TRBD1 matches at 8 bases. The CDR3 consists of 13 residues. The J segment lost 8 bases and the V segment lost 6 bases, leaving 8 bases of the junction unmatched. Germline CDR1 SGHTA, CDR2 FQGNSA. The CDR3 loop is CASRGLTGVGYTF. The CDR3 DNA follows: TGTGCCAGCAGGGGATTGACAGGGGTCGGCTACACCTTC.

The chain joins TRBV29-1 to TRBJ2-1; tentatively, D is TRBD1 (6 bases). Trimming cost V 5 bases and J 7 bases, with 15 bases left between them. CDR3 size: 13 residues. Germline V CDR1 and CDR2: SQVTM, ANQGSEA. The CDR3: CSVRNRAGNEQFF. The DNA of the CDR3 is TGCAGCGTTCGAAACAGGGCAGGGAATGAGCAGTTCTTC.

This chain joins TRBV7-2 and TRBJ1-2; 8 bases are shared with TRBD1. The CDR3 length is 14 residues. Germline trimming cut 0 bases from V and 7 bases from J; bases unmatched to any gene: 4. Germline assignment: CDR1 SGHTA and CDR2 FQGNSA. The CDR3 nucleotides are TGTGCCAGCAGCTTAGCCCAGGGGGCGCCTGGCTACACCTTC. Protein product: CASSLAQGAPGYTF.

V usage is TRBV7-2 and J usage is TRBJ1-6; D not resolved. The V and J ends lost 4 bases and 10 bases respectively, with 8 bases between them. In germline, CDR1 is SGHTA, CDR2 FQGNSA. CDR3 length: 12 residues. The CDR3 sequence is CASSSQFSPLHF. The CDR3 bases are TGTGCCAGCAGCTCACAATTCTCACCCCTCCACTTT.